One and the same sample provided the 2 T cell receptor beta chains below, sequenced in a study of human T cells and chemical hapten exposure. Time point defined: patch test 3, about 24 weeks after DPC sensitization. Sample treatment: therapeutic diphenylcyclopropenone sensitization with weekly scalp DPC. TCRdb passed the RACE reads through MiXCR, listing each CDR3 protein once. This table has roughly 64,000 distinct CDR3 sequences, roughly 11% appearing once. The sample was whole blood, taken in connection with sensitization to the hapten diphenylcyclopropenone (DPC). The receptors here all came from a woman aged 25 to 45 with alopecia areata. Some clones in this sample may be carry-over from other donors' samples.

This clonotype was counted a few times. The CDR3, as DNA: TGTGCCAGCAGCGCCGGGACTAGCGGGAGCCGGGAGACCCAGTACTTC. Translated, it gives CASSAGTSGSRETQYF. The chain recombines TRBV9 with TRBJ2-5; TRBD2 agrees at 14 bases. Trimming cost V 3 bases and J 5 bases; bases outside gene matches: 6. Germline CDR1 is SGDLS and CDR2 is YYNGEE. The CDR3 covers 16 residues.

This clonotype was observed many times. The chain carries TRBV10-3 and TRBJ1-2; D call uncertain. Germline V gives CDR1 ENHRY, CDR2 SYGVKD. The V gene lost 5 bases and the J gene lost 2 bases, with 6 bases spanning the gap. CDR3 length equals 12 residues. This chain's CDR3 is CAISRLNYGYTF. The CDR3 coding sequence is TGTGCCATCAGTAGACTGAACTATGGCTACACCTTC.